The following is a T cell receptor beta chain sequence with its context. Produced via immunoSEQ multiplex PCR; TCRdb's table is partial and in-frame only. The table has 130,000 to 150,000 clones, about 84% seen once. This sample stems from a study of blood T cell repertoires in COVID-19. Across the study: Collection of acute and convalescent COVID-19 samples took place in the United States, Italy and Spain. Sources were T cells, B-cell-depleted T cells, or PBMCs; the material itself was cDNA or gDNA.

Germline V CDR1 and CDR2: KGHSH, LQKENI. This CDR3 has 13 amino acids. Trimming cost V 5 bases and J 8 bases, with 12 bases left between them. This rearrangement joins TRBV18 to TRBJ1-4; TRBD1 is a possible D gene (6 bases). The sample comprised peripheral blood. This TCR was recovered from a woman between 50 and 59 years old with acute or convalescent COVID-19. The CDR3: CASSRDTFEKLFF. The CDR3 region has the DNA TGTGCCAGCTCAAGGGACACCTTCGAAAAACTGTTTTTT. Based on the CDR3 plus reference TRBV18 and TRBJ1-4, the full variable domain is NAGVMQNPRHLVRRRGQEARLRCSPMKGHSHVYWYRQLPEEGLKFMVYLQKENIIDESGMPKERFSAEFPKEGPSILRIQQVVRGDSAAYFCASSRDTFEKLFFGSGTQLSVL.